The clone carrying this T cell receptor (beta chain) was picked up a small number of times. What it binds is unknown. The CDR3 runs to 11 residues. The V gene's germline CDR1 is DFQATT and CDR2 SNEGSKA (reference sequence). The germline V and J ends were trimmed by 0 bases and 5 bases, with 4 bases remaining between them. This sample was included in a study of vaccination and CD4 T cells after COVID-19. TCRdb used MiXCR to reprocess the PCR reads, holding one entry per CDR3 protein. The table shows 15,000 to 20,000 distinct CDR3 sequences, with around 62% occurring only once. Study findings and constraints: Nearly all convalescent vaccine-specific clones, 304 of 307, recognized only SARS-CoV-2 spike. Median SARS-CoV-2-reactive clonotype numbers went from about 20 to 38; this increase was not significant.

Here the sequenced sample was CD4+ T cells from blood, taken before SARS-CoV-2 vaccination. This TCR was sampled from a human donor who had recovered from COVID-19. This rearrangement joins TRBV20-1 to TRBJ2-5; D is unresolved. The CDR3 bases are TGCAGTGCTAGAGATCTGGAGACCCAGTACTTC. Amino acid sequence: CSARDLETQYF.